This T cell receptor (beta chain) was documented in a study of control samples from healthy donors and cancer patients. The germline CDR1 and CDR2 sequences are SGHNT and YYREEE (reference sequence). The CDR3 is 16 residues long. Trimming left V 3 bases short and J 4 bases short, with 19 bases between. Profiled with immunoSEQ multiplex PCR; TCRdb holds only in-frame clones, not every one. The table includes over 100,000 clones, 90% detected once. This clonotype was sampled from a human donor in good health. The donor label of this sample is uncertain. The sequencing sample was made of blood. This chain connects TRBV5-4 to TRBJ1-2; D is uncertain. The chain's CDR3 is CASSSDPAHRGYGYTF. The DNA of the CDR3 is TGTGCCAGCAGCTCAGACCCAGCCCATCGGGGCTATGGCTACACCTTC. The variable domain in full, completed from reference TRBV5-4 and TRBJ1-2, reads ETGVTQSPTHLIKTRGQQVTLRCSSQSGHNTVSWYQQALGQGPQFIFQYYREEENGRGNFPPRFSGLQFPNYSSELNVNALELDDSALYLCASSSDPAHRGYGYTFGSGTRLTVV.